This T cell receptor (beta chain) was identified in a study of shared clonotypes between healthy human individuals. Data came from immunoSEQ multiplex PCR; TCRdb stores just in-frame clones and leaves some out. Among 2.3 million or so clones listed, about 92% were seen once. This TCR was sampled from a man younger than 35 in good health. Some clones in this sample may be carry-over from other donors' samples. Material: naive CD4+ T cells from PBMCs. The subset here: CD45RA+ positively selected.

CDR3 coding DNA: TGTGCCAGCAATCCGGGATCTAACTATGGCTACACCTTC. It yields the protein CASNPGSNYGYTF. The chain links TRBV9 to TRBJ1-2; D gene ambiguous. This CDR3 region has 13 residues. CDR1 SGDLS and CDR2 YYNGEE come from the germline V gene. Trimming left V 6 bases short and J 0 bases short, with 9 bases between.